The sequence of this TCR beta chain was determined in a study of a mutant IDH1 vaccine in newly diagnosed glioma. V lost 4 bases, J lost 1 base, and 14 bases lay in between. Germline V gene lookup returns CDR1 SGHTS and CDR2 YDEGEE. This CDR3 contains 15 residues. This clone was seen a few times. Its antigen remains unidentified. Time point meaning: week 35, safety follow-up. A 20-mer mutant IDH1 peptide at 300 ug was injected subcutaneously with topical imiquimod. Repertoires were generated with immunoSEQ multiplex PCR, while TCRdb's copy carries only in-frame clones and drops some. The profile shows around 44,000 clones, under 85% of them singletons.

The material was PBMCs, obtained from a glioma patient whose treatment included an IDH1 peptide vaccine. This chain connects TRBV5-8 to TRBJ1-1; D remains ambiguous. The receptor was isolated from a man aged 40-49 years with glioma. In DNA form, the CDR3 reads TGTGCCAGCAGCACTTGGTACCATGGGAACACTGAAGCTTTCTTT. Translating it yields CASSTWYHGNTEAFF.